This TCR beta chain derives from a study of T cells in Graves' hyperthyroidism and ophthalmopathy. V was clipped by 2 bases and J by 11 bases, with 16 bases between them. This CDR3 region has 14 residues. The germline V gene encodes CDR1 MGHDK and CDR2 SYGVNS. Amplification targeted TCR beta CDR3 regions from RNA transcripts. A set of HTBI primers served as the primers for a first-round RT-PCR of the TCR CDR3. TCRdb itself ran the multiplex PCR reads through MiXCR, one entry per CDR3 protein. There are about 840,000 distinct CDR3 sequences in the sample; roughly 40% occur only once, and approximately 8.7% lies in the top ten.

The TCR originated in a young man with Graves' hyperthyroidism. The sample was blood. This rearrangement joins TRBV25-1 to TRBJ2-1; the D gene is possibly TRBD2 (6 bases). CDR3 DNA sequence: TGTGCCAGCAGTGAAGCCATTTGGCGGGATAAGCAGTTCTTC. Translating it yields CASSEAIWRDKQFF.